These T cell receptor beta chains were read from a single sample in a study of PD-1 and CTLA-4 blockade in melanoma. Produced via immunoSEQ multiplex PCR; TCRdb's table is partial and in-frame only. The sample includes roughly 30,000 clones, roughly nine tenths of them seen just once. The starting material was CD8+ T cells from peripheral blood, obtained before anti-PD-1 treatment. The source is a human donor with melanoma. CDR3s include the opening cysteine and the closing phenylalanine or tryptophan. A D gene is named only where the DNA matches it firmly. Rows give clone size only sometimes, using once, few, many, or a class for an expanded clone.

>TRBJ1-1|NA|TRBD1|TRBV5-8
TGTGCCAGCAGATTCCGGGACAGGGGGCCCTACACTGAAGCTTTCTTT
CASRFRDRGPYTEAFF
>TRBJ2-7|once|TRBD1|TRBV18
TGTGCCAGCTCACCGCGGACAGGATACACCTACGAGCAGTACTTC
CASSPRTGYTYEQYF
>TRBJ2-5|NA|TRBD2|TRBV11-2
TGTGCCAGCAGCCCCATCTATAGCGGGGAGGGGGAGACCCAGTACTTC
CASSPIYSGEGETQYF
>TRBJ1-2|NA|NA|TRBV9
TGTGCCAGCAGCGTAAACGGGCAAGGCTACACCTTC
CASSVNGQGYTF
>TRBJ2-1|NA|NA|TRBV27
TGTGCCAGCACCCCCCGGGGCGACTCCTACAATGAGCAGTTCTTC
CASTPRGDSYNEQFF
>TRBJ2-3|NA|NA|TRBV4-2
TGTGCCAGCAGCCAAGTAGAAGCGACCACAGATACGCAGTATTTT
CASSQVEATTDTQYF
>TRBJ2-7|NA|TRBD1|TRBV4-1
TGCGCCAGCAGCGAACGGACAGGGGCGGGATACGAGCAGTACTTC
CASSERTGAGYEQYF
>TRBJ2-5|once|NA|TRBV11-1
TGTGCCAGCAGCTTAATCCGGGGTCAGACTCAAGAGACCCAGTACTTC
CASSLIRGQTQETQYF
>TRBJ2-7|few|TRBD1|TRBV27
TGTGCCAGCAGTCGACAGGGCCACGAGCAGTACTTC
CASSRQGHEQYF
>TRBJ1-1|NA|NA|TRBV27
TGTGCCAGCAGTTTAACTTTCATGGACCGCGTCGGAGCTTTCTTT
CASSLTFMDRVGAFF
>TRBJ2-2|NA|TRBD2|TRBV29-1
TGCAGCGTCGCTGGGGGGGTGGACACCGGGGAGCTGTTTTTT
CSVAGGVDTGELFF
>TRBJ2-7|NA|NA|TRBV7-8
TGTGCCAGCAGTGAGTGGCGGTTCCCCTCCTACGAGCAGTACTTC
CASSEWRFPSYEQYF